Sequencing of this T cell receptor beta chain was carried out in a study of blood T cell repertoires in COVID-19. Whole-study context: COVID-19 samples, acute and convalescent, were from the United States, Italy and Spain. T cells, B-cell-depleted T cells, or PBMCs provided the cDNA or gDNA that served as material.

Method: immunoSEQ multiplex PCR; TCRdb's copy keeps in-frame clones and lacks some. The sample lists over 400,000 clones; roughly 90% were seen once. The CDR3 contains 15 residues. The J segment lost 3 bases and the V segment lost 1 base, leaving 1 base of the junction unmatched. Germline values: CDR1 LGHNA, CDR2 YNFKEQ. The TCR originated in a woman aged 25 to 39 with active or convalescent COVID-19. The sample taken for sequencing was peripheral blood. The chain links TRBV4-2 to TRBJ1-4, with 8 bases that match TRBD1. The CDR3 nucleotides are TGTGCCAGCAGCCAAGGGGACAGGTCTAATGAAAAACTGTTTTTT. Translating it yields CASSQGDRSNEKLFF.